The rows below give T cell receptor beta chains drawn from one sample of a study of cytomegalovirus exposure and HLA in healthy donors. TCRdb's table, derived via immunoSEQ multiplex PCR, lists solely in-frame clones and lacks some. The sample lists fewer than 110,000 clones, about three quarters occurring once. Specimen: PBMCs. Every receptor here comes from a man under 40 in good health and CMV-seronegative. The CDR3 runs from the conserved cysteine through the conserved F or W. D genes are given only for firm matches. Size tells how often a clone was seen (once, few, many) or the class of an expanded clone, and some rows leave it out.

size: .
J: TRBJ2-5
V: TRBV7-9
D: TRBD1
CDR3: CASSSDRGLGQETQYF
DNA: TGTGCCAGCAGCTCGGACAGGGGTTTGGGTCAAGAGACCCAGTACTTC

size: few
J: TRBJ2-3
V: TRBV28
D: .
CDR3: CASSLDSTDTQYF
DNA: TGTGCCAGCAGTTTGGACAGTACAGATACGCAGTATTTT

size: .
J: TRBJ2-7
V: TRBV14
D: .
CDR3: CASSRRLSGQGDSYEQYF
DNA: TGTGCCAGCAGCCGCCGTTTATCAGGACAAGGAGACTCCTACGAGCAGTACTTC

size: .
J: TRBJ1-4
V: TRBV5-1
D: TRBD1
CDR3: CASSLGQGAGANEKLFF
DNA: TGCGCCAGCAGCTTGGGTCAGGGGGCTGGAGCTAATGAAAAACTGTTTTTT

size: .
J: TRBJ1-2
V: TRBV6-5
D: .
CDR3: CASSYSGAGGYTF
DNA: TGTGCCAGCAGTTACTCAGGGGCGGGAGGCTACACCTTC

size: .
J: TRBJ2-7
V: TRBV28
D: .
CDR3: CASSLPVKEQYF
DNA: TGTGCCAGCAGTCTACCCGTAAAGGAGCAGTACTTC

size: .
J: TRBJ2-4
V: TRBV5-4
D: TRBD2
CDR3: CASSFRPSGSWGIQYF
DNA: TGTGCCAGCAGCTTTCGGCCTAGCGGGAGTTGGGGCATTCAGTACTTC

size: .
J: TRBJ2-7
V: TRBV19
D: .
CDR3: CASSIWTDNSYEQYF
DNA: TGTGCCAGTAGTATTTGGACTGACAACTCCTACGAGCAGTACTTC

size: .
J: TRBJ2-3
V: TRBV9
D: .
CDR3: CASSAGATQYF
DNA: TGTGCCAGCAGCGCCGGAGCTACGCAGTATTTT

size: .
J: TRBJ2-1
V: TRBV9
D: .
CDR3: CASSVSAGEQFF
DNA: TGTGCCAGCAGCGTATCCGCGGGTGAGCAGTTCTTC

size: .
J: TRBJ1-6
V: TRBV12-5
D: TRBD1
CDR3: CASGFTGVNSPLHF
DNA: TGTGCTAGTGGTTTTACAGGGGTGAATTCACCCCTCCACTTT

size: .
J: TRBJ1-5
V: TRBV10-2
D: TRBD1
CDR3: CASSERQGAVGNQPQHF
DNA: TGCGCCAGCAGTGAGAGGCAGGGGGCAGTGGGCAATCAGCCCCAGCATTTT

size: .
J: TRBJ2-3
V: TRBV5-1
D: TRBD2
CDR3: CASSSLAGGADTQYF
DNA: TGCGCCAGCAGCTCACTAGCGGGAGGGGCAGATACGCAGTATTTT

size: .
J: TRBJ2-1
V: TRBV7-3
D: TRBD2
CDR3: CASSSTSGANNEQFF
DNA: TGTGCCAGCAGCTCAACTAGCGGGGCCAACAATGAGCAGTTCTTC

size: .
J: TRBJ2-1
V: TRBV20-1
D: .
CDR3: CSGEVNEQFF
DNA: TGCAGTGGCGAAGTCAATGAGCAGTTCTTC

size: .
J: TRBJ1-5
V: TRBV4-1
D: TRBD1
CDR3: CASSQEQTGRLGSNQPQHF
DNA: TGCGCCAGCAGCCAGGAGCAGACAGGGCGTCTGGGTAGCAATCAGCCCCAGCATTTT

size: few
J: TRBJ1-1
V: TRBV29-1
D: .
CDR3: CSVEAGENTEAFF
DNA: TGCAGCGTTGAAGCCGGGGAGAACACTGAAGCTTTCTTT

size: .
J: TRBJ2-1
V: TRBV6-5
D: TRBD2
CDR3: CASSSKRGGRNEQFF
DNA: TGTGCCAGCAGTTCAAAGCGGGGGGGCCGGAATGAGCAGTTCTTC

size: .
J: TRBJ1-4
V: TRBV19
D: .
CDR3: CATRWGEEKLFF
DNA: TGTGCCACCCGGTGGGGGGAAGAAAAACTGTTTTTT

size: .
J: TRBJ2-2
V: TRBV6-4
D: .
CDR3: CASQIDRGGELFF
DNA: TGTGCCAGTCAGATCGATCGGGGCGGGGAGCTGTTTTTT

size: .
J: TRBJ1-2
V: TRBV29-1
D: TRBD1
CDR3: CSGGQGAGGYTF
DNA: TGCAGCGGGGGACAGGGGGCTGGGGGCTACACCTTC

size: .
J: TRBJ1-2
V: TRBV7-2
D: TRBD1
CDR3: CASSRQGTGYGYTF
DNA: TGTGCCAGCAGCCGACAGGGGACCGGCTATGGCTACACCTTC

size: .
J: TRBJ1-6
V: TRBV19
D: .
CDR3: CASSTAQGRNSPLHF
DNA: TGTGCCAGTAGTACCGCACAGGGACGTAATTCACCCCTCCACTTT

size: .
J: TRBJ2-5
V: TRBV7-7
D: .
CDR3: CASSSQTGQETQYF
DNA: TGTGCCAGCAGCTCACAGACAGGACAAGAGACCCAGTACTTC

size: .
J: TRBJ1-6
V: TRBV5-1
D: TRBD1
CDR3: CASSSSIGTDNSPLHF
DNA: TGCGCCAGCAGCTCCTCCATAGGGACAGATAATTCACCCCTCCACTTT

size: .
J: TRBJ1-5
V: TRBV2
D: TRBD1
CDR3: CATRGTGINQPQHF
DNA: TGTGCCACCAGGGGGACAGGGATCAATCAGCCCCAGCATTTT

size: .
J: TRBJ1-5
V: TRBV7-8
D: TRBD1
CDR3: CASSKGTVDQPQHF
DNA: TGTGCCAGCAGTAAAGGGACAGTCGATCAGCCCCAGCATTTT

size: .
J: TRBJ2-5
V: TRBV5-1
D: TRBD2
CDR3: CASSAGTSGRVYQETQYF
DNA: TGCGCCAGCAGCGCCGGGACTAGCGGGAGAGTGTACCAAGAGACCCAGTACTTC

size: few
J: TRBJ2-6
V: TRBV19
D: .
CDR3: CASSPQGGASGANVLTF
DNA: TGTGCCAGTAGTCCCCAAGGGGGGGCTTCTGGGGCCAACGTCCTGACTTTC

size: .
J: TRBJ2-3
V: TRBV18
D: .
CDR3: CASSPGTVTDTQYF
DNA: TGTGCCAGCTCACCTGGAACAGTCACAGATACGCAGTATTTT

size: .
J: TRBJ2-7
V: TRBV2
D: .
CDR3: CASKIRVQSYEQYF
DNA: TGTGCCAGCAAAATCAGGGTTCAGTCCTACGAGCAGTACTTC

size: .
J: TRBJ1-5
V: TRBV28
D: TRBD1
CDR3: CASSTHRPTGGLSNQPQHF
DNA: TGTGCCAGCAGTACTCACCGACCAACAGGGGGCTTAAGCAATCAGCCCCAGCATTTT

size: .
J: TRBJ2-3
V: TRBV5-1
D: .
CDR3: CASSLANPTDTQYF
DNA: TGCGCCAGCAGCTTGGCTAACCCCACAGATACGCAGTATTTT

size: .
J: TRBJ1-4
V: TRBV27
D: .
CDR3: CASSLAGSSNEKLFF
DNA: TGTGCCAGCAGTCTTGCAGGGTCCTCTAATGAAAAACTGTTTTTT

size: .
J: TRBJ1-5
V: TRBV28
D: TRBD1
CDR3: CASSLDRGMGNQPQHF
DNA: TGTGCCAGCAGCCTAGACAGGGGGATGGGCAATCAGCCCCAGCATTTT

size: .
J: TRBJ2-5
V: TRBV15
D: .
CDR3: CATSIWGLETQYF
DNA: TGTGCCACCAGCATCTGGGGGCTGGAGACCCAGTACTTC

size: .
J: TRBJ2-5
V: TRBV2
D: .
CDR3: CASSRDSQWETQYF
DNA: TGTGCCAGCAGCCGGGACTCGCAATGGGAGACCCAGTACTTC

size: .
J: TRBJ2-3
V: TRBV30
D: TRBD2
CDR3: CAWFSGSGTDTQYF
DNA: TGTGCCTGGTTTAGCGGGAGCGGAACAGATACGCAGTATTTT